The text below deals with one T cell receptor (beta chain). The antigen remains undetermined. The method was immunoSEQ multiplex PCR; TCRdb's version includes in-frame clones alone and lacks a portion of them. The sample has about 93,000 clones; 90% to 95% are singletons. The data were taken from a study of graft-versus-host responses after intestinal transplantation. Study-level information: Multivisceral, liver-intestinal, or isolated intestinal transplants were given to recipients. Overall study findings and caveats: Allograft graft-versus-host to host-versus-graft clonal ratios ran high in patients with graft-donor T cell macrochimerism.

Germline V gene data show CDR1 as WSHSY and CDR2 as SAAADI. The CDR3 sequence is 16 residues long. J was trimmed by 0 bases and V by 5 bases; bases with no gene match: 9. This receptor was identified in a human donor who received an intestinal transplant. Specimen: unstimulated CD8+ T cells sorted from spleen or lymph node cells, collected before intestinal transplant. V gene TRBV10-2 combines with J gene TRBJ1-2, with 7 bases lining up with TRBD1. In nucleotides, the CDR3 is TGCGCCAGCAGTCTGACAGGGAGTTTCACTAACTATGGCTACACCTTC. Amino acids: CASSLTGSFTNYGYTF.